This TCR beta chain came from a study of cytomegalovirus exposure and HLA in healthy donors. Study-wide findings and caveats: No immune exposure information besides CMV serostatus was available. Follow-up analysis seemed to connect common viral pathogens with several of the most significant clusters identified.

As regards this clone: Its target is unknown.

The primer mix had 60 Vbeta and 13 Jbeta primers. Assay: immunoSEQ multiplex PCR; the TCRdb copy retains only in-frame clones and omits some. The sample contains over 100,000 clones, 69% of which appear only once. The germline V gene encodes CDR1 GTSNPN and CDR2 SVGIG (reference sequence). The CDR3 loop spans 14 amino acids. With V trimmed by 4 bases and J by 4 bases, 7 bases remained unmatched. The sequenced sample was PBMCs. The J gene is TRBJ2-3, the V gene TRBV30; 8 bases map to TRBD2. This sequence was found in a woman in her 70s in good health and CMV-seropositive. CDR3 in DNA: TGTGCCTGGAAAGGGACTAGAGGCCCAGATACGCAGTATTTT. This translates into CAWKGTRGPDTQYF.